This TCR beta chain was captured by sequencing in a study of siplizumab effects on memory and regulatory T cells. Roughly 10^5 TCR templates underwent assay in each sample. The table came from immunoSEQ multiplex PCR; TCRdb's copy has only in-frame clones and leaves some out. This table has about 100,000 clones, 85% to 95% appearing once. The sample consisted of non-Treg CD4+ T cells sorted from blood. The receptor's source is a human donor in good health.

The CDR3 region has the DNA TGTGCCAGCAGCTTAGCTGGAGGGGGCGGCGAGCAGTACTTC. Encoded protein: CASSLAGGGGEQYF. The chain uses TRBV7-3 and TRBJ2-7; the D gene is possibly TRBD1 (7 bases). The CDR3 has 14 residues. In germline, CDR1 is SGHTA, CDR2 FQGTGA. V was trimmed by 2 bases and J by 6 bases, leaving 14 bases between them.